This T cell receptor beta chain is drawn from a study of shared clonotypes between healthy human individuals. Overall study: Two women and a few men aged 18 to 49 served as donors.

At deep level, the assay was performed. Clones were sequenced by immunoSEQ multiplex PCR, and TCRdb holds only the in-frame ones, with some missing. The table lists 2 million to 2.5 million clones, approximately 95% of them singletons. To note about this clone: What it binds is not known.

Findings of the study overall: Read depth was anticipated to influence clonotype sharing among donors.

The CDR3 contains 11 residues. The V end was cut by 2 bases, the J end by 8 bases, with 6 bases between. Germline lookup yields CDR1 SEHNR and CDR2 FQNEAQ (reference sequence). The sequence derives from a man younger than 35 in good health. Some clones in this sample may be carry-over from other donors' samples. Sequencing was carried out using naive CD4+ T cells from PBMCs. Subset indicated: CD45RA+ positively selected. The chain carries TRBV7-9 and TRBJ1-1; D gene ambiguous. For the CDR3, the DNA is TGTGCCAGCAGCTTAATGCGGGAAGCTTTCTTT. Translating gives CASSLMREAFF.